These T cell receptor beta chains were read from a single sample in a study of blood T cell repertoires in COVID-19. Measured with immunoSEQ multiplex PCR; TCRdb has only the in-frame clones, and not every one. Among 360,000 or so clones listed, roughly 89% were seen once. Sequenced: peripheral blood. The receptors derive from a woman in her sixties with COVID-19, enrolled during active disease. Each CDR3 is given with its conserved first and last residue.

cdr3_aa cdr3_length v_call
CASNRRSYEQYF 12 TRBV6-5
CASSPPGSAAFF 12 TRBV3-1/TRBV3-2
CASSSPGQGGRYEQYF 16 TRBV19
CSVGGDAYEQYF 12 TRBV29-1
CASSPRGDPPYGYTF 15 TRBV19
CASSSGQVSKQYF 13 TRBV28
CASSLEAFRASYNEQFF 17 TRBV7-6
CASSPTGGYGYTF 13 TRBV5-1
CATSDLGQRDTGELFF 16 TRBV24-1
CASSHRRQQETQYF 14 TRBV3-1/TRBV3-2
CASSARDRVGYGYTF 15 TRBV7-2
CASSLDRVDEQFF 13 TRBV5-1